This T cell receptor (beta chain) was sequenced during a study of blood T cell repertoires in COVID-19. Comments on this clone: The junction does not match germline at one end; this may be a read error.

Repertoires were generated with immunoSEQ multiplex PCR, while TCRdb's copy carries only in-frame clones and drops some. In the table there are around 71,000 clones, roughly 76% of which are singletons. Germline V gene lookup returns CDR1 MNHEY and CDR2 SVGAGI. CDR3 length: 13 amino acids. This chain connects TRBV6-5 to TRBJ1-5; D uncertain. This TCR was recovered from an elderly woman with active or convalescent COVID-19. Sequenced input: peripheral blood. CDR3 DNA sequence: TGTGCCAGTCGAGGGTCTGGCAACCAGCCCCAGCATTTT. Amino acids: CASRGSGNQPQHF.